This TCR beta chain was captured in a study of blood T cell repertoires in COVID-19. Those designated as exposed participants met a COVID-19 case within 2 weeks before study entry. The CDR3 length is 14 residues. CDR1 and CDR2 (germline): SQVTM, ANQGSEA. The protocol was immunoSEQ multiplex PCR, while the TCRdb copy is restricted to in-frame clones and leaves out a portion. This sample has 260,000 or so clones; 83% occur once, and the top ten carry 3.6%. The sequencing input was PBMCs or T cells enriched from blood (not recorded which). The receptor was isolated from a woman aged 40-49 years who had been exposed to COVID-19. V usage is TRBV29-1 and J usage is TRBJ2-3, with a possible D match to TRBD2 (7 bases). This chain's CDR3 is CTASRGASPDTQYF. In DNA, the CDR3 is TGCACCGCGAGCCGGGGGGCCTCCCCAGATACGCAGTATTTT.